This T cell receptor beta chain appears in the sequencing data of a study of human T cells and chemical hapten exposure. This CDR3 spans 13 amino acids. CDR1 and CDR2 from the germline V gene are SQVTM and ANQGSEA. V lost 8 bases to trimming and J lost 5 bases; unmatched junction nucleotides: 6. Library preparation tagged each individual cDNA molecule with a unique molecular identifier. Authors' methods: From about 22,000 to 700,000 TCRs were found per sample, with a median of 95,638. TCRdb reanalysed the RACE reads using MiXCR and keeps one entry per CDR3 protein. It is TCRdb's table, rather than the study itself, that gives the V and J calls and clone size. Of approximately 340,000 distinct CDR3 sequences listed, around 7% are singletons. Time point in this sample: patch test 1, 2 weeks after DPC sensitization. Treatment defined: therapeutic diphenylcyclopropenone sensitization with weekly scalp DPC.

This clonotype was detected ten times or more. V gene TRBV29-1 combines with J gene TRBJ2-1; 10 nucleotides line up with TRBD1. The sample consisted of whole blood, taken in connection with sensitization to the hapten diphenylcyclopropenone (DPC). This clonotype was sampled from a young woman with alopecia areata. Some clones in this sample may be carry-over from other donors' samples. In DNA form, the CDR3 reads TGCAGCATTCGGGACAGGGGAAACAATGAGCAGTTCTTC. Protein sequence: CSIRDRGNNEQFF.